This T cell receptor (beta chain) originates from a study of shared clonotypes between healthy human individuals. On the study more broadly: Each donor contributed plates that comprised three CD4 naive, three CD4 memory, two CD8 naive and one CD8 memory. General study points: Naive subsets tended to show greater estimated richness than memory subsets. In having few donors, the study represented limited genetic and exposure-history diversity. Relative to clonotypes present in all four donors, those not shared had lower generation probabilities.

Clones were read by immunoSEQ multiplex PCR, and TCRdb kept only the in-frame ones, dropping some. The sample contains some 2,500,000 clones, under 95% of which appear only once. This CDR3 is built from 13 residues. Germline V gives CDR1 MNHNS, CDR2 SASEGT. Trimming removed 6 bases from V and 0 bases from J; junction bases left unmatched: 1. A word on this clone: Its antigen is not identified. Different DNA sequences within this sample yield the same CDR3.

The receptor comes from a man between 18 and 35 years old in good health. Some clones in this sample may be carry-over from other donors' samples. This rearrangement joins TRBV6-1 to TRBJ1-1; 7 bases are a match to TRBD1. Sequenced sample: naive CD4+ T cells from PBMCs. Subset indicated: CD45RA+ positively selected. The CDR3 region is CASRGQLNTEAFF. The CDR3 bases are TGTGCCAGCAGGGGACAGCTGAACACTGAAGCTTTCTTT.